This is a list of T cell receptor beta chains from one sample in a study of low-dose radiotherapy and immunotherapy resistance in tumors. Via MiXCR, TCRdb re-called the reads, giving one row per CDR3 protein. The sample includes about 84,000 distinct CDR3 sequences, less than 20% of them seen just once. This specimen consisted of PBMCs, obtained after low-dose radiotherapy plus immunotherapy. These receptors originate from a male donor with prostate cancer. Each CDR3 is given with its conserved first and last residue. The D gene is left open where the match is weak. A clone size is listed for some rows: how often the clone was seen (once, few, many), or a class if it is expanded.

j_gene: TRBJ2-1
d_gene: .
abundance: many
v_gene: TRBV25-1
CDR3nt: TGTGCCAGCAGTGGGGGGAGGCAGCAGTTCTTC
CDR3aa: CASSGGRQQFF

j_gene: TRBJ2-7
d_gene: TRBD2
abundance: .
v_gene: TRBV7-6
CDR3nt: TGTGCCAGCAGCTCGGCCCCGACTAGCGGGTACGAGCAGTACTTC
CDR3aa: CASSSAPTSGYEQYF

j_gene: TRBJ2-7
d_gene: TRBD2
abundance: many
v_gene: TRBV7-9
CDR3nt: TGTGCCAGCAGCTCTGGACTAGCGGGAGGTCTCGAGCAGTACTTC
CDR3aa: CASSSGLAGGLEQYF

j_gene: TRBJ1-5
d_gene: .
abundance: many
v_gene: TRBV7-9
CDR3nt: TGTGCCAGCAGCGCAGAAGGGCCCGAGATAAGCAATCATCCCCAGCATTTT
CDR3aa: CASSAEGPEISNHPQHF

j_gene: TRBJ2-1
d_gene: TRBD2
abundance: .
v_gene: TRBV3-1
CDR3nt: TGTGCCAGCAGCCAAGATTGGGCGGGGGGCCGTGGTGAGCAGTTCTTC
CDR3aa: CASSQDWAGGRGEQFF

j_gene: TRBJ2-7
d_gene: TRBD1
abundance: many
v_gene: TRBV7-9
CDR3nt: TGTGCCAGCAGCTTAGGAGCCCCTACAGGGGTCGGTGCGTACGAGCAGTACTTC
CDR3aa: CASSLGAPTGVGAYEQYF

j_gene: TRBJ1-2
d_gene: .
abundance: many
v_gene: TRBV20-1
CDR3nt: TGCAGTGCCAGACCCTTCCCGAATTATGGCTACACCTTC
CDR3aa: CSARPFPNYGYTF

j_gene: TRBJ2-5
d_gene: .
abundance: few
v_gene: TRBV11-2
CDR3nt: TGTGCCAGCAGCCCGAGGGTCCTTGAGGAGACCCAGTACTTC
CDR3aa: CASSPRVLEETQYF

j_gene: TRBJ2-7
d_gene: .
abundance: many
v_gene: TRBV28
CDR3nt: TGTGCCAGCAGTTTAGGGCAGCTTACCTACGAGCAGTACTTC
CDR3aa: CASSLGQLTYEQYF

j_gene: TRBJ1-4
d_gene: .
abundance: many
v_gene: TRBV29-1
CDR3nt: TGCAGCGTTTCGACAGCTTTTAATGAAAAACTGTTTTTT
CDR3aa: CSVSTAFNEKLFF

j_gene: TRBJ2-7
d_gene: .
abundance: many
v_gene: TRBV28
CDR3nt: TGTGCCAGCAGTGCCGGGACACTCACCTACGAGCAGTACTTC
CDR3aa: CASSAGTLTYEQYF

j_gene: TRBJ2-5
d_gene: .
abundance: many
v_gene: TRBV19
CDR3nt: TGTGCCAGTAGTACACCCAGAAGAGGTCTCCAAGAGACCCAGTACTTC
CDR3aa: CASSTPRRGLQETQYF

j_gene: TRBJ2-5
d_gene: .
abundance: many
v_gene: TRBV28
CDR3nt: TGTGCCAGCAGTTTATTGGGCCTTGGACAGCAAGAGACCCAGTACTTC
CDR3aa: CASSLLGLGQQETQYF

j_gene: TRBJ2-6
d_gene: .
abundance: .
v_gene: TRBV2
CDR3nt: TGTGCCAGCATAGCAGTATCTGGGGCCAACGTCCTGACTTTC
CDR3aa: CASIAVSGANVLTF

j_gene: TRBJ2-1
d_gene: TRBD1
abundance: .
v_gene: TRBV5-5
CDR3nt: TGTGCCAGCAGCGGCGGACAGGGCAGCTCCAAGGAGTTCTTC
CDR3aa: CASSGGQGSSKEFF

j_gene: TRBJ2-5
d_gene: .
abundance: many
v_gene: TRBV29-1
CDR3nt: TGCAGCGTTGGGACAGACCAAGAGACCCAGTACTTC
CDR3aa: CSVGTDQETQYF

j_gene: TRBJ2-2
d_gene: .
abundance: many
v_gene: TRBV29-1
CDR3nt: TGCAGCGTTGAAGGGCAGTCGAACACCGGGGAGCTGTTTTTT
CDR3aa: CSVEGQSNTGELFF

j_gene: TRBJ1-2
d_gene: .
abundance: .
v_gene: TRBV3-1
CDR3nt: TGTGCCAGCAGCCAAGATGAGGGTAACTATGGCTACACCTTC
CDR3aa: CASSQDEGNYGYTF

j_gene: TRBJ2-6
d_gene: .
abundance: many
v_gene: TRBV29-1
CDR3nt: TGCAGCGTAACACAGGGAACTGGGGCCAACGTCCTGACTTTC
CDR3aa: CSVTQGTGANVLTF

j_gene: TRBJ2-2
d_gene: .
abundance: many
v_gene: TRBV28
CDR3nt: TGTGCCAGCAGAGAACTAGCCCCCGGGGAGCTGTTTTTT
CDR3aa: CASRELAPGELFF

j_gene: TRBJ2-7
d_gene: TRBD1
abundance: .
v_gene: TRBV20-1
CDR3nt: TGCAGTGCTAGAGACCGTTACAGGGGGCTTGGTTACGAGCAGTACTTC
CDR3aa: CSARDRYRGLGYEQYF

j_gene: TRBJ2-1
d_gene: .
abundance: many
v_gene: TRBV20-1
CDR3nt: TGCAGTATTCCTCAGGGGCGCTCCTACAATGAGCAGTTCTTC
CDR3aa: CSIPQGRSYNEQFF

j_gene: TRBJ1-2
d_gene: TRBD1
abundance: many
v_gene: TRBV6-5
CDR3nt: TGTGCCAGCAGTCTCGGGACAGGGAACTATGGCTACACCTTC
CDR3aa: CASSLGTGNYGYTF

j_gene: TRBJ2-1
d_gene: TRBD2
abundance: many
v_gene: TRBV3-1
CDR3nt: TGTGCCAGCAGCCAGATCACAGCGGGAGGGCGGGGTGAGCAGTTCTTC
CDR3aa: CASSQITAGGRGEQFF

j_gene: TRBJ1-2
d_gene: .
abundance: many
v_gene: TRBV25-1
CDR3nt: TGTGCCAGCAGTGAATATATGGACCGGGGCTACACCTTC
CDR3aa: CASSEYMDRGYTF

j_gene: TRBJ1-2
d_gene: TRBD1
abundance: many
v_gene: TRBV10-3
CDR3nt: TGTGCCATCAGTGAGAGAGGACAGGGGCTCTATGGCTACACCTTC
CDR3aa: CAISERGQGLYGYTF

j_gene: TRBJ1-5
d_gene: .
abundance: .
v_gene: TRBV21-1
CDR3nt: TGTGCCAGCAGCAAAGCGTTGGTGGGGGTATGTCAGCCCCAGCATTTT
CDR3aa: CASSKALVGVCQPQHF

j_gene: TRBJ1-4
d_gene: TRBD1
abundance: many
v_gene: TRBV2
CDR3nt: TGTGCCAGCAGTGAGACAGGGCCTAATGAAAAACTGTTTTTT
CDR3aa: CASSETGPNEKLFF

j_gene: TRBJ2-2
d_gene: TRBD2
abundance: many
v_gene: TRBV20-1
CDR3nt: TGCAGTGCCCAAGGACTAGCGGGAGGCCAGAACACCGGGGAGCTGTTTTTT
CDR3aa: CSAQGLAGGQNTGELFF

j_gene: TRBJ2-3
d_gene: TRBD2
abundance: many
v_gene: TRBV10-1
CDR3nt: TGCGCCAGCAGTCGACTAGCGGGAGGGCGCCCAGATACGCAGTATTTT
CDR3aa: CASSRLAGGRPDTQYF

j_gene: TRBJ2-2
d_gene: TRBD1
abundance: many
v_gene: TRBV2
CDR3nt: TGTGCCAGCCGGACAGGGGAGAACACCGGGGAGCTGTTTTTT
CDR3aa: CASRTGENTGELFF

j_gene: TRBJ1-4
d_gene: .
abundance: many
v_gene: TRBV20-1
CDR3nt: TGCAGTGCTAGGAAGGGGTCAACTAATGAAAAACTGTTTTTT
CDR3aa: CSARKGSTNEKLFF

j_gene: TRBJ2-4
d_gene: .
abundance: few
v_gene: TRBV7-9
CDR3nt: TGTGCCATCCGATTGGTGGACATTCAGTACTTC
CDR3aa: CAIRLVDIQYF

j_gene: TRBJ2-7
d_gene: TRBD1
abundance: .
v_gene: TRBV25-1
CDR3nt: TGTGCCAGCAGTGATAAGGGACAGCCATCTAGACGCGAGCAGTACTTC
CDR3aa: CASSDKGQPSRREQYF

j_gene: TRBJ2-1
d_gene: .
abundance: many
v_gene: TRBV19
CDR3nt: TGTGCCAGTAGTATCGGACAGAGCTCCTACAATGAGCAGTTCTTC
CDR3aa: CASSIGQSSYNEQFF

j_gene: TRBJ1-1
d_gene: .
abundance: many
v_gene: TRBV6-2/TRBV6-3
CDR3nt: TGTGCCAGCAGTTACTCCGGATTCGTTAAGAGGAACACTGAAGCTTTCTTT
CDR3aa: CASSYSGFVKRNTEAFF

j_gene: TRBJ2-6
d_gene: .
abundance: many
v_gene: TRBV4-3
CDR3nt: TGCGCCAGCAGCCCGGTGGCCAACTCTGGGGCCAACGTCCTGACTTTC
CDR3aa: CASSPVANSGANVLTF

j_gene: TRBJ2-1
d_gene: .
abundance: many
v_gene: TRBV6-6
CDR3nt: TGTGCCAGCAGCCCCTTAGCGCTAGACAATGAGCAGTTCTTC
CDR3aa: CASSPLALDNEQFF

j_gene: TRBJ2-5
d_gene: .
abundance: many
v_gene: TRBV5-1
CDR3nt: TGCGCCAGCAGCGCGGGGGTACAGGGAAACCAAGAGACCCAGTACTTC
CDR3aa: CASSAGVQGNQETQYF

j_gene: TRBJ2-5
d_gene: .
abundance: many
v_gene: TRBV28
CDR3nt: TGTGCCAGCAGTTCCCTCCAAGAGACCCAGTACTTC
CDR3aa: CASSSLQETQYF

j_gene: TRBJ2-1
d_gene: TRBD2
abundance: many
v_gene: TRBV7-2
CDR3nt: TGTGCCAGCAGCTTAATGGGGGGAGGGATACGGAATGAGCAGTTCTTC
CDR3aa: CASSLMGGGIRNEQFF

j_gene: TRBJ2-3
d_gene: .
abundance: once
v_gene: TRBV6-1
CDR3nt: TGTGCCAGCAGTTTGGAGACATTCGATACGCAGTATTTT
CDR3aa: CASSLETFDTQYF

j_gene: TRBJ1-5
d_gene: TRBD1
abundance: many
v_gene: TRBV6-1
CDR3nt: TGTGCCAGCAGACACGGACAGGGGGGGAATCAGCCCCAGCATTTT
CDR3aa: CASRHGQGGNQPQHF

j_gene: TRBJ2-1
d_gene: .
abundance: many
v_gene: TRBV7-6
CDR3nt: TGTGCCAGCAGCGACGTTGGTCAGGGTAGAGACAATGAGCAGTTCTTC
CDR3aa: CASSDVGQGRDNEQFF

j_gene: TRBJ2-5
d_gene: .
abundance: .
v_gene: TRBV5-1
CDR3nt: TGCGCCAGCAGCTTAGTAAACAGGGCCCAAGAGACCCAGTACTTC
CDR3aa: CASSLVNRAQETQYF

j_gene: TRBJ1-1
d_gene: TRBD1
abundance: many
v_gene: TRBV7-2
CDR3nt: TGTGCCAGCAGGTACAGGGGTAGATACACTGAAGCTTTCTTT
CDR3aa: CASRYRGRYTEAFF

j_gene: TRBJ2-4
d_gene: .
abundance: .
v_gene: TRBV14
CDR3nt: TGTGCCAGCAGCTTGAACCCGGCCTTTATTCAGTACTTC
CDR3aa: CASSLNPAFIQYF

j_gene: TRBJ2-2
d_gene: TRBD2
abundance: many
v_gene: TRBV20-1
CDR3nt: TGCAGTGCTCGGACTAGCGGGGGAACCGGGGAGCTGTTTTTT
CDR3aa: CSARTSGGTGELFF

j_gene: TRBJ2-3
d_gene: .
abundance: few
v_gene: TRBV7-2
CDR3nt: TGTGCCAGCAGCCCGTCCGGGGCCCACACAGATACGCAGTATTTT
CDR3aa: CASSPSGAHTDTQYF

j_gene: TRBJ1-2
d_gene: .
abundance: many
v_gene: TRBV2
CDR3nt: TGTGCCAGCAGTGAAGAGGGGAGGGGCTACACCTTC
CDR3aa: CASSEEGRGYTF

j_gene: TRBJ2-1
d_gene: TRBD2
abundance: many
v_gene: TRBV6-2/TRBV6-3
CDR3nt: TGTGCCAGCAGTTACAAACTAGCGGGAGTAAGAGAGCAGTTCTTC
CDR3aa: CASSYKLAGVREQFF

j_gene: TRBJ1-2
d_gene: .
abundance: many
v_gene: TRBV6-5
CDR3nt: TGTGCCAGCAGTTACGCGGCAGGGAGTTTTGGCTACACCTTC
CDR3aa: CASSYAAGSFGYTF

j_gene: TRBJ1-2
d_gene: .
abundance: .
v_gene: TRBV28
CDR3nt: TGTGCCAGCAGCTTACAGGGAGCCTATGGCTACACCTTC
CDR3aa: CASSLQGAYGYTF

j_gene: TRBJ1-2
d_gene: TRBD1
abundance: many
v_gene: TRBV9
CDR3nt: TGTGCCAGCAGCGCCGCAGAGGGGGCCCTCTATGGCTACACCTTC
CDR3aa: CASSAAEGALYGYTF

j_gene: TRBJ2-3
d_gene: TRBD1
abundance: many
v_gene: TRBV7-9
CDR3nt: TGTGCCAGCAGCTTAGCAACGGGACAGGGTTACACAGATACGCAGTATTTT
CDR3aa: CASSLATGQGYTDTQYF